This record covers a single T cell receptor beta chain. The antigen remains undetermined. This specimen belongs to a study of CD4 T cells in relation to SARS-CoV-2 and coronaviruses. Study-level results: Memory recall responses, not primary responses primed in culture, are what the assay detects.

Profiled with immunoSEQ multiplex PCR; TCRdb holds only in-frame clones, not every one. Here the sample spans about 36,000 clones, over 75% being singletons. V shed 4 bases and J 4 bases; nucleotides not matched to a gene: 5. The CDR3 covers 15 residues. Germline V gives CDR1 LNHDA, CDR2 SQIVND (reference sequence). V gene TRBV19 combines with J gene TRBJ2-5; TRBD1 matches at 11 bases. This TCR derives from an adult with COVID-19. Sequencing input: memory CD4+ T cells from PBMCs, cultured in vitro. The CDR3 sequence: CASSRGTGGAETQYF. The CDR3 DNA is TGTGCCAGTAGTAGGGGGACAGGGGGAGCAGAGACCCAGTACTTC.